The present entry profiles one T cell receptor (beta chain) with its context. No antigen is known for it. The primer mix had 60 Vbeta and 13 Jbeta primers. Profiling relied on immunoSEQ multiplex PCR, and the TCRdb table lists in-frame clones only, not all of them. The sample lists around 250,000 clones; about nine tenths were seen once. CDR3 length: 15 residues. Germline assignment: CDR1 MRHNA and CDR2 SNTAGT. V was shortened by 3 bases and J by 2 bases, with 11 bases between the two germline ends. This specimen belongs to a study of cytomegalovirus exposure and HLA in healthy donors. The study's findings and limits: With further analysis later on, most CMV-associated TCR beta chains appeared HLA-restricted.

Nominal health characterized the donors when sampled, though unrecorded immune exposures were likely. The receptor's source is a girl aged 2-9 years in good health and CMV-seronegative. Sequencing was carried out using PBMCs. This chain links TRBV6-4 with TRBJ2-1, with D maybe TRBD2 (6 bases). The CDR3 loop is CASSEGGSPYNEQFF. In DNA, the CDR3 is TGTGCCAGCAGTGAAGGAGGGAGCCCCTACAATGAGCAGTTCTTC.